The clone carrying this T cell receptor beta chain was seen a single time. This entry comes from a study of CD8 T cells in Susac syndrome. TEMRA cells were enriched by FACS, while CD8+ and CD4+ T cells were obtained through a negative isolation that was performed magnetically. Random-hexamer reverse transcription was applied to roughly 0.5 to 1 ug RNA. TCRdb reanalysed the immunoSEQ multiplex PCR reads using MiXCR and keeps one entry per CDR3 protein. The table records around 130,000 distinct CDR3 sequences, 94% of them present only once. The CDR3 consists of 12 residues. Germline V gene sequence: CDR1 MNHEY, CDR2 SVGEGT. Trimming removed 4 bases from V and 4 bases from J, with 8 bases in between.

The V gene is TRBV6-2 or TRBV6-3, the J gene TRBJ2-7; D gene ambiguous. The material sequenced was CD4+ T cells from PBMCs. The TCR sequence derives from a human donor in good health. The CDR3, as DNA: TGTGCCAGCAGTTCCGCCGGATACGAGCAGTACTTC. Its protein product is CASSSAGYEQYF.